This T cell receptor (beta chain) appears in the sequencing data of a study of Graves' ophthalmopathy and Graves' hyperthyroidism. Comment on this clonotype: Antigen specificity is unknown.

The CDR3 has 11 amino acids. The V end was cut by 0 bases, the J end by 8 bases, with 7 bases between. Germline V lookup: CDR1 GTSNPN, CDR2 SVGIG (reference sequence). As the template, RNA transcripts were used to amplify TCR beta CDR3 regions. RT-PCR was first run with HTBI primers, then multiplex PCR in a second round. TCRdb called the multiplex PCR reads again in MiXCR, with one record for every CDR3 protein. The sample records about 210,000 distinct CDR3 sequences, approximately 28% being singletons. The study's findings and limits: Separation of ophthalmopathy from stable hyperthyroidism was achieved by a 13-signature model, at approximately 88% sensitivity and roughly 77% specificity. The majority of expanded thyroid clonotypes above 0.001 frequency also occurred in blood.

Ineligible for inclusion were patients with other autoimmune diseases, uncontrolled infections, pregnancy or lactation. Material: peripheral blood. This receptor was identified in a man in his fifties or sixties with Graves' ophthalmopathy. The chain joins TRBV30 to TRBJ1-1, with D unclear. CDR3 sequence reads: CAWSVKSEAFF. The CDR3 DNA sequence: TGTGCCTGGAGTGTGAAGTCAGAAGCTTTCTTT.